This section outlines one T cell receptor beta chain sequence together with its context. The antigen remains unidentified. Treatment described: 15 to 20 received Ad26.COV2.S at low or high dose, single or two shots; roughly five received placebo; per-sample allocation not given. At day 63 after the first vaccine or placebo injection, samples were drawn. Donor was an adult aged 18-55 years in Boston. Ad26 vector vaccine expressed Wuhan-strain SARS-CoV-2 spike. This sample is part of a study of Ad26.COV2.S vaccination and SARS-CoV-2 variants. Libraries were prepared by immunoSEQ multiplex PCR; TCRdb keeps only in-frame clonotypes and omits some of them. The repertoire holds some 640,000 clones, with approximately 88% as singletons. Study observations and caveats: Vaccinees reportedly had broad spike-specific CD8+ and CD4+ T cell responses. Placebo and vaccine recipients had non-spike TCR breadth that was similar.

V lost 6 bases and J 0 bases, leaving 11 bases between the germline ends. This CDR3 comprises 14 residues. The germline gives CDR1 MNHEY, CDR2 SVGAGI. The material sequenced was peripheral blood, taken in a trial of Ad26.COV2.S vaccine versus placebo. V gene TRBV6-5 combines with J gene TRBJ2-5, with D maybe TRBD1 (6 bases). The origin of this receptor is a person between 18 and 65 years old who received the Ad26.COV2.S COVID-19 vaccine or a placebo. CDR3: CASRKGQHQETQYF. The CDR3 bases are TGTGCCAGCAGGAAAGGACAGCACCAAGAGACCCAGTACTTC.